This T cell receptor beta chain was captured in a study of T cell therapy after organ transplantation. Study-wide background: A median of 1.92 x 10^8 CMV-specific T cells was infused in 2 to 6 doses.

As regards this clone: Its antigen is not identified.

Study-wide results and caveats: CD8 clonality fold change after therapy inversely tracked pretherapy clonality. Both transferred clonotypes and endogenous ones absent from products apparently reconstituted. Low CD8+ T cell yield possibly reduced coverage, hiding nonresponder expansions.

The repertoire was sequenced with immunoSEQ multiplex PCR; TCRdb's copy has only in-frame clones and lacks some. Counted here are 20,000 or so clones, roughly four fifths occurring once; the ten biggest clones make up nearly 9.5%. The germline gives CDR1 SGHDT, CDR2 YYEEEE. V was trimmed by 1 base and J by 6 bases, leaving 16 bases between them. The CDR3 extends over 16 amino acids. As to time point: 4-8 weeks after completion of therapy. This sample comprised CD8+ T cells from blood, obtained after autologous CMV-specific T cell therapy. The sequence came from a human patient who had received a solid organ transplant and had CMV disease. A share of the T cells may be of graft donor origin. The rearrangement uses TRBV5-6 and TRBJ2-2, with D perhaps given as TRBD1 or TRBD2 (6 bases each). CDR3 nucleotides: TGTGCCAGCAGCTTGAGGGTCGGGGGCCCGGCCGGGGAGCTGTTTTTT. Translation: CASSLRVGGPAGELFF.